This T cell receptor beta chain stems from a study of blood T cell repertoires in COVID-19. Study summary: Samples representing acute and convalescent COVID-19 were sourced from the United States, Italy and Spain. Nucleic acid was either cDNA or gDNA, and it came from T cells, B-cell-depleted T cells, or PBMCs.

The sample holds one count of this clone. Original analysis: Quantification of nucleated cells was approximated via reference gene primer amplification. TCRdb's table, derived via immunoSEQ multiplex PCR, lists solely in-frame clones and lacks some. V and J calls plus clone size are reproduced from that table; the DNA served to infer D and trimming. The sample includes about 45,000 clones, 75% to 85% seen only once; the top ten take roughly 8%. With V trimmed by 1 base and J by 2 bases, 4 bases remained unmatched. CDR1 is SGHNT, CDR2 YYREEE, per germline (reference sequence). The CDR3 runs to 15 residues.

The sequence came from an elderly man in a cohort sampled during active COVID-19. This rearrangement joins TRBV5-4 to TRBJ2-5; 8 nucleotides line up with TRBD1. Sequenced input: peripheral blood. The CDR3 protein is CASSLPGTGQETQYF. CDR3 DNA sequence: TGTGCCAGCAGCTTGCCCGGGACAGGTCAAGAGACCCAGTACTTC. Combining the CDR3 with reference TRBV5-4 and TRBJ2-5 gives the whole variable domain ETGVTQSPTHLIKTRGQQVTLRCSSQSGHNTVSWYQQALGQGPQFIFQYYREEENGRGNFPPRFSGLQFPNYSSELNVNALELDDSALYLCASSLPGTGQETQYFGPGTRLLVL.